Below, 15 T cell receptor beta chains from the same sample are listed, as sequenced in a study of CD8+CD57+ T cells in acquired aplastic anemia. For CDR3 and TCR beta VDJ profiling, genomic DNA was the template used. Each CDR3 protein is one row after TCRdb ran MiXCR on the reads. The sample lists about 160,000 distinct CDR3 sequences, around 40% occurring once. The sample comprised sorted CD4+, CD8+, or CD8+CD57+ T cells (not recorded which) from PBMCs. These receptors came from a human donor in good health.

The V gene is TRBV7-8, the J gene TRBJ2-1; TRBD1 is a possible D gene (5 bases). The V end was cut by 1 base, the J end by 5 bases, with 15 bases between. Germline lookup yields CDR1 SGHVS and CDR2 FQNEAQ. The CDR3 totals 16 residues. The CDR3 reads CASSLVTGPRDNEQFF. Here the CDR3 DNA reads TGTGCCAGCAGCTTAGTCACAGGTCCCCGGGACAATGAGCAGTTCTTC.

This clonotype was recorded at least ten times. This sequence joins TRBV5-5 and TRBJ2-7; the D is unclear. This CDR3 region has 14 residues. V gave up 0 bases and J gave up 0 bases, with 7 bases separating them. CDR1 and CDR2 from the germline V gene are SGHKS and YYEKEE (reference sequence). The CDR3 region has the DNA TGTGCCAGCAGCTTGGATTGGGACTCCTACGAGCAGTACTTC. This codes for CASSLDWDSYEQYF. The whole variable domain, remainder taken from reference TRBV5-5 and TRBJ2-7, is DAGVTQSPTHLIKTRGQQVTLRCSPISGHKSVSWYQQVLGQGPQFIFQYYEKEERGRGNFPDRFSARQFPNYSSELNVNALLLGDSALYLCASSLDWDSYEQYFGPGTRLTVT.

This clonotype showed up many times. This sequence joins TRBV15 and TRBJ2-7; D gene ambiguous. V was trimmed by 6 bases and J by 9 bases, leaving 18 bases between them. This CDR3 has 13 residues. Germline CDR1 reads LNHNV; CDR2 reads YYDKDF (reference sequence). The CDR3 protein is CATRDPVLKVQYF. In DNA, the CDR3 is TGTGCCACCAGGGACCCCGTCCTGAAGGTGCAGTACTTC.

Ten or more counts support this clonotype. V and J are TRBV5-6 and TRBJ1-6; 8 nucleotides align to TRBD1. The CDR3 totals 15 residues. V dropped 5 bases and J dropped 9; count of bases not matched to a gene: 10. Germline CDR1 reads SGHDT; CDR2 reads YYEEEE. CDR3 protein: CASSKIQGVGSPLHF. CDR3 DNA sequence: TGTGCCAGCAGTAAGATACAGGGGGTTGGTTCACCCCTCCACTTT.

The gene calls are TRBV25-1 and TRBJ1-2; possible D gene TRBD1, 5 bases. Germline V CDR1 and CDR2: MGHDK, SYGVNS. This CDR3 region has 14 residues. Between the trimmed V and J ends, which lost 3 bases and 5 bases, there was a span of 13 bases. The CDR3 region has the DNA TGTGCCAGCAGTGATCCGGGACTGCCATATGGCTACACCTTC. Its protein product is CASSDPGLPYGYTF.

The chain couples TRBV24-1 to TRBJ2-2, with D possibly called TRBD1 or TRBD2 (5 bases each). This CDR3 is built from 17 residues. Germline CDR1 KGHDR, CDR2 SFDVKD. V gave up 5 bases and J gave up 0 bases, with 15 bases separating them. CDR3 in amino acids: CATSAPGAAANTGELFF. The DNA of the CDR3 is TGTGCCACCAGTGCCCCCGGGGCAGCTGCGAACACCGGGGAGCTGTTTTTT.

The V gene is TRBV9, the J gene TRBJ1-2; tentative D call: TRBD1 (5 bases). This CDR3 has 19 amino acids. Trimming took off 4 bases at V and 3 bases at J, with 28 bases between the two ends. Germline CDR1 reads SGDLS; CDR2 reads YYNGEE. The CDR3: CASSPRGGRAKPRDYGYTF. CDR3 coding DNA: TGTGCCAGCAGCCCCCGGGGGGGACGGGCGAAACCGAGGGACTATGGCTACACCTTC.

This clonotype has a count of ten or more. The CDR3 loop is CASSQSANTGELFF. DNA of the CDR3: TGCGCCAGCAGCCAATCTGCGAACACCGGGGAGCTGTTTTTT. The chain has TRBV4-1 and TRBJ2-2; D unresolved. Trimming removed 2 bases at V and 0 bases at J, with 4 bases between. The CDR3 length is 14 residues. Germline V gene lookup returns CDR1 MGHRA and CDR2 YSYEKL.

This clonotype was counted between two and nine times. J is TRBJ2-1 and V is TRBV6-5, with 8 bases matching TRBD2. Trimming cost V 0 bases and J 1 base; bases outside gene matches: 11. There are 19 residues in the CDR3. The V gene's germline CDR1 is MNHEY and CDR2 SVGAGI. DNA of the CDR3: TGTGCCAGCAGTTACTCCACTCATAGCGGGATGGGGTCCTACAATGAGCAGTTCTTC. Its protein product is CASSYSTHSGMGSYNEQFF.

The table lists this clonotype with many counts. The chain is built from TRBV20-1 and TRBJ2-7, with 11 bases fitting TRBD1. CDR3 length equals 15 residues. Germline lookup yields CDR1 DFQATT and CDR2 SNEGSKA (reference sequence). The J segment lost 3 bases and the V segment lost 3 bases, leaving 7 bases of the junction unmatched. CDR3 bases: TGCAGTGCTAGTCGGACAGGGGGCAGGCACTACGAGCAGTACTTC. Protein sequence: CSASRTGGRHYEQYF.

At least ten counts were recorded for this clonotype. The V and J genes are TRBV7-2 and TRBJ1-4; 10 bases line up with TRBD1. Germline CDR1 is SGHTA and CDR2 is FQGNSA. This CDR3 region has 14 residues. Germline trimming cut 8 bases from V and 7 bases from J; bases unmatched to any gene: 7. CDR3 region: CASGPGQGREKLFF. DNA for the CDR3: TGTGCCAGCGGCCCGGGACAGGGGCGTGAAAAACTGTTTTTT.

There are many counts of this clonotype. CDR3 coding DNA: TGTGCCAGCAGCCCTACCCCCGAATCCTACGAGCAGTACTTC. Translating it yields CASSPTPESYEQYF. This rearrangement joins TRBV7-3 to TRBJ2-7, with D unclear. In germline, CDR1 is SGHTA, CDR2 FQGTGA. V was shortened by 5 bases and J by 1 base, with 12 bases between the two germline ends. The CDR3 loop spans 14 amino acids.

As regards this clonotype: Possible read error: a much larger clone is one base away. DNA for the CDR3: TGTGCCAGCAGCCCAAGGGGGGGTAGCACTGAAGCTTTCTTT. It yields the protein CASSPRGGSTEAFF. The J gene is TRBJ1-1, the V gene TRBV2; D may be TRBD1 (6 bases). Germline CDR1 reads SNHLY; CDR2 reads FYNNEI. This CDR3 contains 14 residues. V lost 6 bases, J lost 4 bases, and 15 bases lay in between.

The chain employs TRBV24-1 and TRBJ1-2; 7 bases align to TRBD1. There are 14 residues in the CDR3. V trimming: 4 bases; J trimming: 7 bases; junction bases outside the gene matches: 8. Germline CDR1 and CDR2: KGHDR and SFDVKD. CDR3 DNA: TGTGCCACCAGTGACTCGACAGGGCTCGGTGGCTACACCTTC. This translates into CATSDSTGLGGYTF.

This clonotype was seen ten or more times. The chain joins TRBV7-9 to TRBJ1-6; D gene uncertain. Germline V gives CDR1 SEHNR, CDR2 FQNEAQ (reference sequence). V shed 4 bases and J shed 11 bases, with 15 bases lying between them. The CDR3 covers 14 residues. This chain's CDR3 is CASSSGSNPTPLHF. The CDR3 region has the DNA TGTGCCAGCAGCTCGGGAAGTAATCCTACACCCCTCCACTTT.